Presented here are 10 T cell receptor beta chains from one specimen sequenced in a study of metastatic and nonmetastatic thyroid tumors. All patients were treatment-naive before thyroid surgery. TCRdb re-called clones from the PCR reads using MiXCR. The data hold about 40,000 clones, with less than 20% observed a single time. Sample: tumor tissue. The receptor set was obtained from a female donor with papillary thyroid cancer or a benign thyroid nodule (not recorded which). Some clones in this sample may be carry-over from other donors' samples.

Of note for this clone: A read error may account for a junction end that differs from germline. The chain carries TRBV5-5 and TRBJ2-7, with 9 bases identical to TRBD2. CDR3 size: 16 residues. Germline assignment: CDR1 SGHKS and CDR2 YYEKEE (reference sequence). This CDR3 reads CAISLVVAGAGGDQYF. The CDR3, as DNA: TGTGCCATCAGCTTGGTGGTGGCGGGAGCGGGAGGTGATCAGTACTTC.

This clone has at least ten counts. The chain is built from TRBV10-3 and TRBJ2-7; D unresolved. CDR1 and CDR2 (germline): ENHRY, SYGVKD. The V end was cut by 2 bases, the J end by 3 bases, with 14 bases between. The CDR3 length is 15 residues. CDR3 bases: TGTGCCATCAGTGAGAACCCAGTGAACAGCTACGAGCAGTACTTC. Translating gives CAISENPVNSYEQYF.

By share, this clone ranks as medium-sized. This rearrangement joins TRBV6-5 to TRBJ2-7; 7 nucleotides align to TRBD2. With V trimmed by 2 bases and J by 0 bases, 7 bases remained unmatched. From germline, CDR1 is MNHEY and CDR2 SVGAGI. CDR3 length: 16 residues. The CDR3 loop is CASSYNPRGSSYEQYF. The CDR3 DNA reads as TGTGCCAGCAGTTACAACCCACGCGGGAGCTCCTACGAGCAGTACTTC.

This clone came up many times. This chain joins TRBV12-3 or TRBV12-4 and TRBJ1-1, with TRBD1 as a possible D gene (6 bases). With 5 bases removed from V and 8 bases from J, the gap between germline ends came to 9 bases. This CDR3 comprises 11 residues. The CDR3 is CASSNRVEAFF. CDR3 DNA sequence: TGTGCCAGCAGTAACAGGGTGGAAGCTTTCTTT.

The V gene is TRBV9, the J gene TRBJ1-3, with 7 bases fitting TRBD1. The CDR3 spans 14 residues. Germline CDR1 reads SGDLS; CDR2 reads YYNGEE. Trimming removed 3 bases from V and 2 bases from J; junction bases left unmatched: 2. The CDR3: CASSAGGAGNTIYF. For the CDR3, the DNA is TGTGCCAGCAGCGCAGGGGGGGCTGGAAACACCATATATTTT.

This clone turned up a few times. The chain combines TRBV20-1 with TRBJ2-3, with unresolved D. V was trimmed by 1 base and J by 6 bases, leaving 17 bases between them. The CDR3 totals 15 residues. Germline V gene sequence: CDR1 DFQATT, CDR2 SNEGSKA (reference sequence). This CDR3 reads CSARVPPARSDTQYF. CDR3 DNA: TGCAGTGCTAGAGTGCCGCCCGCTCGTTCGGATACGCAGTATTTT.

At least ten counts were recorded for this clone. Other DNA sequences in the same sample also yield this CDR3. The CDR3 here is CASSQATRASGHHNEQFF. The CDR3 nucleotides are TGTGCCAGCAGCCAAGCTACTAGGGCTAGCGGTCATCACAATGAGCAGTTCTTC. V gene TRBV3-1 combines with J gene TRBJ2-1; 7 bases are a match to TRBD2. CDR3 length: 18 amino acids. Germline V CDR1 and CDR2: LGHDT, YNNKEL (reference sequence). The V gene end was trimmed by 1 base and the J gene end by 5 bases; junction bases not matched to a gene: 14.

This clone was recorded many times. The chain combines TRBV15 with TRBJ1-1, with a tentative D call TRBD1 (5 bases). This CDR3 is built from 15 residues. CDR1 and CDR2 (germline): LNHNV, YYDKDF (reference sequence). The germline V and J ends were trimmed by 6 bases and 0 bases, with 14 bases remaining between them. The CDR3 protein is CATSRSGTVNTEAFF. The CDR3 region has the DNA TGTGCCACCAGTAGATCCGGGACCGTGAACACTGAAGCTTTCTTT.

This clone has at least ten counts. The chain uses TRBV6-4 and TRBJ2-3; D not resolved. Trimming took 6 bases from V and 0 from J, leaving 28 bases between them. The germline gives CDR1 MRHNA, CDR2 SNTAGT. The CDR3 contains 20 residues. This chain's CDR3 is CASRRAGRALYLPSTDTQYF. In DNA form, the CDR3 reads TGTGCCAGCAGGCGTGCAGGCCGCGCGCTCTATCTCCCTAGCACAGATACGCAGTATTTT.

This clone was observed a few times. It may be a read error: a sequence one base away is much more abundant. The identical CDR3 is also encoded by other nucleotide sequences in the sample. The rearrangement joins TRBV29-1 to TRBJ2-7; 8 nucleotides match TRBD2. The CDR3 runs to 13 residues. Trimming cost V 6 bases and J 4 bases; bases outside gene matches: 8. CDR1 SQVTM and CDR2 ANQGSEA come from the germline V gene. For the CDR3, the DNA is TGCAGCGTAGTACTAGCGGAGGGATACGAGCAGTACTTC. Its translation is CSVVLAEGYEQYF.